One T cell receptor (beta chain) is described in this entry. This entry comes from a study of blood T cell repertoires in COVID-19. Looking at the study overall: COVID-19 samples collected from the United States, Italy and Spain covered acute and convalescent phases. Nucleic acid was either cDNA or gDNA, and it came from T cells, B-cell-depleted T cells, or PBMCs.

Generated by immunoSEQ multiplex PCR, the TCRdb table keeps only in-frame clones and is missing some. The profile shows just over 300,000 clones, 70% to 90% of them singletons. Each participant's cohort was designated according to participant-reported clinical history. The germline V gene has CDR1 ENHRY and CDR2 SYGVKD. The CDR3 is 14 amino acids. The V gene lost 6 bases and the J gene lost 0 bases, with 9 bases spanning the gap. Sequencing was done on a sample of PBMCs or T cells enriched from blood (not recorded which). This chain links TRBV10-3 with TRBJ1-3; no definite D call. The TCR was taken from a man younger than 40 who had recovered from COVID-19. Here the CDR3 DNA reads TGTGCCATCAGCGCGGCACCCTCTGGAAACACCATATATTTT. Translating it yields CAISAAPSGNTIYF.